This T cell receptor beta chain was sequenced during a study of blood T cell repertoires in COVID-19. Looking at the study overall: Samples taken during acute and convalescent COVID-19 were collected in the United States, Italy and Spain. The analysed material was cDNA or gDNA that came from T cells, B-cell-depleted T cells, or PBMCs.

Original methodology: Quantification of nucleated cells was approximated via reference gene primer amplification. Method: immunoSEQ multiplex PCR; TCRdb's copy keeps in-frame clones and lacks some. V, J and clone size reflect that table, while D and trimming were determined from the DNA. This sample has about 81,000 clones, with about four fifths found just once. Sequencing was performed on peripheral blood. The origin of this receptor is a human donor in a cohort sampled during active COVID-19.

The CDR3 spells CASSLAAAVPVKTQYF. DNA for the CDR3: TGTGCCAGCAGCTTAGCTGCGGCGGTCCCAGTGAAGACCCAGTACTTC. This sequence joins TRBV11-1 and TRBJ2-5; D unresolved. Trimming took 0 bases from V and 6 from J, leaving 17 bases between them. CDR3 length: 16 amino acids. Germline-derived CDR1 and CDR2 are SGHAT and FQDESV (reference sequence).